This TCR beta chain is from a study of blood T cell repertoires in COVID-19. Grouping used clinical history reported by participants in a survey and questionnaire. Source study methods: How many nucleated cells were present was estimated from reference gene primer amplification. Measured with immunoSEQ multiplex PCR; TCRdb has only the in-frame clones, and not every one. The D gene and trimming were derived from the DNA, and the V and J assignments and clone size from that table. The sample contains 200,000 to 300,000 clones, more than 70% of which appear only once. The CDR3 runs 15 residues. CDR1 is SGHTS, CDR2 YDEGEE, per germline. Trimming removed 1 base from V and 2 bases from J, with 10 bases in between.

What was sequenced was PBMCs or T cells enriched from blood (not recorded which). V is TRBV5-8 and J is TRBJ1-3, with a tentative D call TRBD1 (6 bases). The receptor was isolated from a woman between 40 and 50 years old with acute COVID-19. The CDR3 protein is CASSLRGGTGNTIYF. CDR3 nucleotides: TGTGCCAGCAGCTTGAGGGGGGGCACTGGAAACACCATATATTTT. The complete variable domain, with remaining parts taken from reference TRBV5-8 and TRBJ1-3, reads EAGVTQSPTHLIKTRGQQATLRCSPISGHTSVYWYQQALGLGLQFLLWYDEGEERNRGNFPPRFSGRQFPNYSSELNVNALELEDSALYLCASSLRGGTGNTIYFGEGSWLTVV.